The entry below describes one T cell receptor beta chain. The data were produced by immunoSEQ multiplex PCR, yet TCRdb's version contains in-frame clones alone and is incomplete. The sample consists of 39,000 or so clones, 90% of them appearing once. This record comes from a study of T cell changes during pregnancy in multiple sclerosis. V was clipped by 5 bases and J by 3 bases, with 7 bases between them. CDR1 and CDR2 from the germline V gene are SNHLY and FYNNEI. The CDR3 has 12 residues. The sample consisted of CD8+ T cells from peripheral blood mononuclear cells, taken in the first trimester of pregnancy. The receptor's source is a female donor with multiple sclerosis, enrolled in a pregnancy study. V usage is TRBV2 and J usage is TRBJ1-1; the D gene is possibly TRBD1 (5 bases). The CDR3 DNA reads TGTGCCAGCAGTCAGGGTGACACTGAAGCTTTCTTT. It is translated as CASSQGDTEAFF.